The 25 T cell receptor beta chains given below trace back to one sample, sequenced in a study of blood T cell repertoires in COVID-19. Profiled with immunoSEQ multiplex PCR; TCRdb holds only in-frame clones, not every one. The table has around 270,000 clones, under 85% seen once. The sequenced sample was peripheral blood. The receptors stem from a human donor with COVID-19, enrolled during active disease. The donor label of this sample is uncertain.

V and J are TRBV27 and TRBJ1-5, with unresolved D. Germline CDR1 MNHEY, CDR2 SMNVEV (reference sequence). V dropped 3 bases and J dropped 4 bases, with 4 bases sitting between them. This CDR3 contains 12 residues. CDR3: CASSFPNQPQHF. In nucleotides, the CDR3 is TGTGCCAGCAGTTTTCCTAATCAGCCCCAGCATTTT.

The CDR3 spells CASSLGTQGADGYTF. The CDR3 coding sequence is TGCGCCAGCAGCTTGGGGACACAGGGGGCAGATGGCTACACCTTC. The chain employs TRBV5-1 and TRBJ1-2; 9 positions match TRBD1. This CDR3 is built from 15 residues. J gave up 6 bases and V 0 bases, and 6 bases lay outside the gene matches. Per the germline V gene, CDR1 is SGHRS and CDR2 is YFSETQ.

This clone was found once. The sample contains more than one DNA sequence encoding this CDR3. J is TRBJ2-7 and V is TRBV3-1 (or the pseudogene TRBV3-2); unclear D gene. The CDR3 spans 14 residues. The V end lost 1 base, the J end lost 0 bases, and 7 bases lay between the germline ends. The V gene's germline CDR1 is LGHDT and CDR2 YNNKEL (reference sequence). Written as DNA, the CDR3 is TGTGCCAGCAGCCAAGGGAGCGTCTCCTACGAGCAGTACTTC. Its translation is CASSQGSVSYEQYF.

This chain links TRBV4-3 with TRBJ1-2; 8 nucleotides align to TRBD1. CDR3 length: 16 amino acids. V dropped 0 bases and J dropped 5; count of bases not matched to a gene: 8. Germline V lookup: CDR1 LGHNA, CDR2 YSLEER. The CDR3 spells CASSQDRLTGVYGYTF. The CDR3 DNA sequence: TGCGCCAGCAGCCAAGATCGCCTGACAGGGGTGTATGGCTACACCTTC.

This chain connects TRBV25-1 to TRBJ2-7, with no clear D. V dropped 6 bases and J dropped 2 bases, with 5 bases sitting between them. CDR3 length: 11 amino acids. Germline CDR1 is MGHDK and CDR2 is SYGVNS. CDR3 bases: TGTGCCAGCAGCCCTACCTACGAGCAGTACTTC. It codes for CASSPTYEQYF.

This sequence joins TRBV28 and TRBJ1-1; D gene unclear. Germline loops: CDR1 MDHEN, CDR2 SYDVKM. The CDR3 loop spans 17 amino acids. V lost 6 bases and J 0 bases, leaving 20 bases between the germline ends. Here the CDR3 reads CASRLTVLRKLNTEAFF. In DNA form, the CDR3 reads TGTGCCAGCAGACTAACTGTGTTGCGGAAGTTGAACACTGAAGCTTTCTTT.

The V call is TRBV18, the J call TRBJ1-1, with D unclear. Trimming cost V 2 bases and J 4 bases, with 8 bases left between them. The V gene's germline CDR1 is KGHSH and CDR2 LQKENI. This CDR3 region has 13 residues. The CDR3 sequence: CASSPAGGTEAFF. CDR3 nucleotide sequence: TGTGCCAGCTCACCAGCGGGAGGCACTGAAGCTTTCTTT. Full variable domain (remainder filled in from reference TRBV18 and TRBJ1-1): NAGVMQNPRHLVRRRGQEARLRCSPMKGHSHVYWYRQLPEEGLKFMVYLQKENIIDESGMPKERFSAEFPKEGPSILRIQQVVRGDSAAYFCASSPAGGTEAFFGQGTRLTVV.

The chain is built from TRBV28 and TRBJ2-1, with D unclear. The CDR3 covers 16 residues. Germline CDR1 and CDR2: MDHEN and SYDVKM. V was shortened by 1 base and J by 0 bases, with 10 bases between the two germline ends. CDR3 DNA sequence: TGTGCCAGCAGTTTATTGGGCTCCGACTCCTACAATGAGCAGTTCTTC. Protein product: CASSLLGSDSYNEQFF.

The chain joins TRBV7-2 to TRBJ1-2; a weak D match, TRBD1 (5 bases). The CDR3 consists of 16 residues. Germline assignment: CDR1 SGHTA and CDR2 FQGNSA. Between the trimmed V and J ends, which lost 1 base and 2 bases, there was a span of 14 bases. CDR3 region: CASSLEPGAWNYGYTF. CDR3 bases: TGTGCCAGCAGCTTAGAGCCTGGGGCATGGAACTATGGCTACACCTTC. The whole variable domain, remainder taken from reference TRBV7-2 and TRBJ1-2, is GAGVSQSPSNKVTEKGKDVELRCDPISGHTALYWYRQSLGQGLEFLIYFQGNSAPDKSGLPSDRFSAERTGGSVSTLTIQRTQQEDSAVYLCASSLEPGAWNYGYTFGSGTRLTVV.

The rearrangement uses TRBV28 and TRBJ1-2; 7 bases fit TRBD1. The junction had 14 bases not matched to a gene; V was cut back by 3 bases and J by 7 bases. Germline V gene data show CDR1 as MDHEN and CDR2 as SYDVKM. The CDR3 consists of 16 residues. The CDR3 DNA follows: TGTGCCAGCAGTTTTCCGGGACAGTGGACCGACGGTGGCTACACCTTC. This translates into CASSFPGQWTDGGYTF.

This clone occurred a few times. The V gene is TRBV7-2, the J gene TRBJ1-6; 9 bases are shared with TRBD1. CDR3 size: 17 residues. The junction had 9 bases not matched to a gene; V was cut back by 2 bases and J by 7 bases. Per the germline V gene, CDR1 is SGHTA and CDR2 is FQGNSA. The CDR3 DNA is TGTGCCAGCAGCTTAAACCGGGGACAGGGTCCCAATTCACCCCTCCACTTT. It encodes CASSLNRGQGPNSPLHF.

This clone has just a few counts. This rearrangement joins TRBV6-2 or TRBV6-3 to TRBJ2-3, with 8 nucleotides matching TRBD2. V trimming: 4 bases; J trimming: 5 bases; junction bases outside the gene matches: 5. The germline CDR1 and CDR2 sequences are MNHEY and SVGEGT. The CDR3 runs to 14 residues. CDR3 sequence reads: CASSFTSGLDTQYF. The DNA for the CDR3 is TGTGCCAGCAGTTTTACTAGCGGATTAGATACGCAGTATTTT.

The chain carries TRBV30 and TRBJ2-5; TRBD2 matches 7 bases. Per germline, CDR1 GTSNPN and CDR2 SVGIG (reference sequence). The CDR3 totals 14 residues. Trimming removed 0 bases from V and 1 base from J; junction bases left unmatched: 2. The CDR3 is CAWSVGGIQETQYF. The DNA of the CDR3 is TGTGCCTGGAGTGTGGGGGGGATCCAAGAGACCCAGTACTTC.

This clone has a handful of counts. The chain combines TRBV30 with TRBJ1-2; D not certain. This CDR3 region has 12 residues. The germline V gene has CDR1 GTSNPN and CDR2 SVGIG (reference sequence). V was clipped by 2 bases and J by 1 base, with 5 bases between them. The DNA of the CDR3 is TGTGCCTGGAGTCGCGGTAACTATGGCTACACCTTC. It yields the protein CAWSRGNYGYTF.

The V and J genes are TRBV7-8 and TRBJ2-5, with D maybe TRBD2 (5 bases). This CDR3 is built from 11 residues. Trimming cost V 5 bases and J 10 bases, with 11 bases left between them. Germline CDR1 is SGHVS and CDR2 is FQNEAQ. The CDR3 nucleotides are TGTGCCAGCAGCCAGGAGGTGGTCCAGTACTTC. Its translation: CASSQEVVQYF. Based on the CDR3 plus reference TRBV7-8 and TRBJ2-5, the full variable domain is GAGVSQSPRYKVAKRGQDVALRCDPISGHVSLFWYQQALGQGPEFLTYFQNEAQLDKSGLPSDRFFAERPEGSVSTLKIQRTQQEDSAVYLCASSQEVVQYFGPGTRLLVL.

V and J are TRBV9 and TRBJ2-7, with D tentatively TRBD2 (5 bases). V gave up 4 bases and J gave up 10 bases, with 12 bases separating them. The CDR3 spans 11 residues. CDR1 is SGDLS and CDR2 is YYNGEE in the germline V gene. DNA of the CDR3: TGTGCCAGCAGCTTCGGGGAAAGCCAGTACTTC. Its protein product is CASSFGESQYF. The complete variable domain, with remaining parts taken from reference TRBV9 and TRBJ2-7, reads DSGVTQTPKHLITATGQRVTLRCSPRSGDLSVYWYQQSLDQGLQFLIQYYNGEERAKGNILERFSAQQFPDLHSELNLSSLELGDSALYFCASSFGESQYFGPGTRLTVT.

This clone has at least ten counts. The chain combines TRBV27 with TRBJ2-1; no reliable D call. The CDR3 totals 13 residues. V was trimmed by 0 bases and J by 7 bases, leaving 7 bases between them. The germline V gene has CDR1 MNHEY and CDR2 SMNVEV (reference sequence). The CDR3 spells CASSLSISNEQFF. The DNA for the CDR3 is TGTGCCAGCAGTTTATCGATCAGTAATGAGCAGTTCTTC.

This clone was detected once. The chain links TRBV28 to TRBJ1-1; perhaps TRBD1 as D (5 bases). The CDR3 has 16 residues. Trimming cost V 1 base and J 2 bases, with 14 bases left between them. Germline V CDR1 and CDR2: MDHEN, SYDVKM. The CDR3 region is CASSLSSGGVNTEAFF. For the CDR3, the DNA is TGTGCCAGCAGTTTATCCAGCGGGGGAGTTAACACTGAAGCTTTCTTT.

J is TRBJ2-7 and V is TRBV5-6; 14 nucleotides agree with TRBD2. The CDR3 is 14 residues long. Looked up from germline, CDR1 is SGHDT and CDR2 is YYEEEE. Trimming took 6 bases from V and 6 from J; bases not matched to a gene: 5. The CDR3 is CASIGLAGGGEQYF. CDR3 DNA: TGTGCCAGCATTGGACTAGCGGGAGGAGGCGAGCAGTACTTC.

With regard to this clone: Other nucleotide sequences from this sample produce the same CDR3. This rearrangement joins TRBV9 to TRBJ1-1; a possible D gene is TRBD1 (5 bases). V lost 0 bases to trimming and J lost 1 base, with 10 bases between them. Germline V gene lookup returns CDR1 SGDLS and CDR2 YYNGEE. There are 15 residues in the CDR3. The CDR3 nucleotides are TGTGCCAGCAGCGTAGCGGGGGACCCGAACACTGAAGCTTTCTTT. It translates to CASSVAGDPNTEAFF.

This sequence joins TRBV19 and TRBJ2-1; TRBD2 matches at 14 bases. In germline, CDR1 is LNHDA, CDR2 SQIVND (reference sequence). The V segment lost 4 bases and the J segment 7 bases; nucleotides outside the gene matches: 9. This CDR3 has 17 amino acids. The CDR3 sequence is CASSNLVGLAGVNEQFF. The CDR3, as DNA: TGTGCCAGTAGTAACTTGGTGGGACTAGCGGGAGTAAATGAGCAGTTCTTC.

The chain recombines TRBV7-6 with TRBJ1-6; TRBD1 matches 7 bases. This CDR3 has 16 amino acids. V trimming: 2 bases; J trimming: 7 bases; junction bases outside the gene matches: 8. Per the germline V gene, CDR1 is SGHVS and CDR2 is FNYEAQ. The CDR3 DNA follows: TGTGCCAGCAGCTTATATGGTACAGGGGCAAATTCACCCCTCCACTTT. Translation gives CASSLYGTGANSPLHF.

This clone came up a few times. This chain connects TRBV6-5 to TRBJ1-1; TRBD1 aligns across 7 bases. Germline V lookup: CDR1 MNHEY, CDR2 SVGAGI. V gave up 0 bases and J gave up 1 base; unmatched junction bases: 5. The CDR3 covers 16 residues. The CDR3 DNA reads TGTGCCAGCAGTTACTCCAGGGCAGGGGGGAACACTGAAGCTTTCTTT. Translated: CASSYSRAGGNTEAFF.

J is TRBJ2-6 and V is TRBV10-2; 8 nucleotides agree with TRBD1. The J segment lost 3 bases and the V segment lost 6 bases, leaving 4 bases of the junction unmatched. This CDR3 spans 15 amino acids. Germline values: CDR1 WSHSY, CDR2 SAAADI. CDR3 protein: CASRDTGGGANVLTF. In DNA form, the CDR3 reads TGCGCCAGCAGGGATACAGGGGGTGGGGCCAACGTCCTGACTTTC.

This chain joins TRBV29-1 and TRBJ1-1; 7 bases fit TRBD1. The germline CDR1 and CDR2 sequences are SQVTM and ANQGSEA. Unmatched junction bases numbered 5, after V lost 4 bases and J lost 0 bases. The CDR3 consists of 14 residues. CDR3 in amino acids: CSVGGTAMNTEAFF. The CDR3, as DNA: TGCAGCGTTGGGGGGACAGCTATGAACACTGAAGCTTTCTTT.